This is a list of T cell receptor beta chains from one sample in a study of cytomegalovirus exposure and HLA in healthy donors. The method was immunoSEQ multiplex PCR; TCRdb's version includes in-frame clones alone and lacks a portion of them. This table holds some 90,000 clones, about 76% found once. Sequencing input: PBMCs. These receptors were obtained from a woman in her seventies in good health and CMV-seropositive. The CDR3 runs from the conserved cysteine through the conserved F or W. A D gene is named only where the DNA matches it firmly. Only some rows state a clone size, as once, few, many or a class for expanded clones.

V gene,J gene,D gene,clone size,CDR3 protein,CDR3 DNA
TRBV6-5,TRBJ2-7,.,few,CASSYTGVTTYEQYF,TGTGCCAGCAGTTACACGGGGGTCACAACCTACGAGCAGTACTTC
TRBV15,TRBJ2-1,TRBD2,once,CATSRAREANNEQFF,TGTGCCACCAGCAGAGCCCGGGAGGCCAACAATGAGCAGTTCTTC
TRBV19,TRBJ2-2,TRBD2,once,CASSINLLASGYTGELFF,TGTGCCAGTAGTATCAATCTCCTGGCTAGCGGGTACACCGGGGAGCTGTTTTTT
TRBV9,TRBJ2-1,TRBD1,.,CASSDRQGNEQFF,TGTGCCAGCAGCGACCGACAGGGGAATGAGCAGTTCTTC
TRBV4-3,TRBJ2-1,.,few,CASSQDLISYNEQFF,TGCGCCAGCAGCCAAGATCTTATATCCTACAATGAGCAGTTCTTC
TRBV18,TRBJ1-1,.,.,CASSTSRGNTEAFF,TGTGCCAGCTCAACGAGCAGGGGGAACACTGAAGCTTTCTTT
TRBV7-2,TRBJ1-4,TRBD1,few,CASSLESGTGSGKLFF,TGTGCCAGCAGCTTAGAGTCCGGGACAGGGTCAGGAAAACTGTTTTTT
TRBV5-1,TRBJ2-2,.,.,CASSPGHTNTGELFF,TGCGCCAGCAGCCCCGGACATACGAACACCGGGGAGCTGTTTTTT
TRBV7-6,TRBJ1-4,TRBD1,.,CASSFSRTGAGEKLFF,TGTGCCAGCAGCTTTTCCAGGACAGGGGCAGGTGAAAAACTGTTTTTT
TRBV15,TRBJ1-1,.,.,CATSRDNRRGITEAFF,TGTGCCACCAGCAGAGACAACCGTAGGGGTATCACTGAAGCTTTCTTT
TRBV6-5,TRBJ1-1,.,few,CASSYSSVGQFTEAFF,TGTGCCAGCAGTTACTCGTCAGTAGGACAGTTCACTGAAGCTTTCTTT
TRBV30,TRBJ2-7,TRBD2,.,CAWNRGLAGFDEQYF,TGTGCCTGGAACAGAGGACTAGCGGGATTCGACGAGCAGTACTTC
TRBV11-3,TRBJ2-7,.,.,CASSLAGYEQYF,TGTGCCAGCAGCTTAGCGGGGTACGAGCAGTACTTC
TRBV6-4,TRBJ2-7,TRBD2,.,CASEASGYEQYF,TGTGCCAGTGAGGCTAGCGGATACGAGCAGTACTTC
TRBV7-2,TRBJ2-7,.,.,CASSPSRMDYEQYF,TGTGCCAGCAGCCCAAGCAGGATGGACTACGAGCAGTACTTC
TRBV5-6,TRBJ1-4,.,.,CASSLRSTNEKLFF,TGTGCCAGCAGCCTCCGCAGTACTAATGAAAAACTGTTTTTT
TRBV4-3,TRBJ2-1,TRBD2,few,CASSQEAQLAGSYNEQFF,TGCGCCAGCAGCCAAGAGGCCCAACTAGCGGGCTCTTACAATGAGCAGTTCTTC
TRBV5-1,TRBJ2-6,TRBD2,.,CASSSKAGGAAGANVLTF,TGCGCCAGCAGCTCGAAGGCCGGGGGGGCGGCTGGGGCCAACGTCCTGACTTTC
TRBV9,TRBJ2-1,TRBD2,once,CASSVDGFGTSYNEQFF,TGTGCCAGCAGCGTAGATGGTTTCGGGACTAGCTACAATGAGCAGTTCTTC
TRBV20-1,TRBJ2-7,.,.,CSARAMDYQYF,TGCAGTGCTAGAGCGATGGACTACCAGTACTTC
TRBV4-2,TRBJ2-5,.,once,CASSQGREGGETQYF,TGTGCCAGCAGCCAAGGGCGGGAAGGTGGCGAGACCCAGTACTTC
TRBV5-1,TRBJ2-7,TRBD1,.,CASSFTGGEQYF,TGCGCCAGCAGCTTTACAGGGGGCGAGCAGTACTTC
TRBV28,TRBJ2-1,TRBD1,once,CASSLPTGDEQFF,TGTGCCAGCAGTTTGCCCACAGGGGATGAGCAGTTCTTC
TRBV4-3,TRBJ2-7,TRBD2,.,CASSQDPLAGGGGEQYF,TGCGCCAGCAGCCAAGATCCTCTAGCGGGAGGCGGGGGGGAGCAGTACTTC
TRBV15,TRBJ2-4,TRBD2,.,CATSRDHRAGGGGAKNIQYF,TGTGCCACCAGCAGAGATCACAGAGCGGGAGGGGGAGGGGCCAAAAACATTCAGTACTTC
TRBV29-1,TRBJ2-1,TRBD2,.,CSVEFTRGTSSYNEQFF,TGCAGCGTTGAATTTACACGCGGGACTAGCAGTTACAATGAGCAGTTCTTC
TRBV7-2,TRBJ1-2,TRBD1,.,CASSSKMTGLGGYTF,TGTGCCAGCAGCTCCAAAATGACAGGGTTGGGTGGCTACACCTTC
TRBV6-4,TRBJ1-2,TRBD1,.,CASTNRDRRLYGYTF,TGTGCCAGCACGAACCGGGACAGGAGACTTTATGGCTACACCTTC
TRBV15,TRBJ1-2,TRBD1,.,CATSTPDREDYTF,TGTGCCACCAGCACCCCGGACAGGGAGGACTACACCTTC
TRBV18,TRBJ2-3,.,.,CASSPPPGDTQYF,TGTGCCAGCTCACCACCTCCGGGAGATACGCAGTATTTT
TRBV5-1,TRBJ2-7,.,.,CASSFRQVSSYEQYF,TGCGCCAGCAGCTTTCGACAGGTGAGCTCCTACGAGCAGTACTTC
TRBV9,TRBJ2-1,TRBD1,.,CASSPLGQGAYNEQFF,TGTGCCAGCAGCCCTCTCGGACAGGGGGCCTACAATGAGCAGTTCTTC
TRBV6-1,TRBJ2-1,TRBD1,.,CASSGTGGGGNEQFF,TGTGCCAGCAGCGGGACAGGGGGCGGTGGAAATGAGCAGTTCTTC
TRBV11-2,TRBJ1-3,TRBD1,.,CASSLRLQGDYGNTIYF,TGTGCCAGCAGCTTACGCCTTCAGGGGGATTACGGAAACACCATATATTTT
TRBV11-3,TRBJ2-3,TRBD2,.,CASTVVIAGGGLDTQYF,TGTGCCAGCACCGTCGTAATAGCGGGAGGAGGGCTTGATACGCAGTATTTT
TRBV29-1,TRBJ2-2,TRBD2,.,CSAGTSGRANTGELFF,TGCAGCGCAGGGACTAGCGGGAGGGCCAACACCGGGGAGCTGTTTTTT
TRBV5-1,TRBJ1-2,TRBD1,.,CASSVGGQGAEYGYTF,TGCGCCAGCAGCGTGGGAGGACAGGGGGCAGAGTATGGCTACACCTTC
TRBV19,TRBJ2-1,TRBD2,.,CASSIRASGTDNEQFF,TGTGCCAGTAGTATAAGGGCTAGCGGAACGGACAATGAGCAGTTCTTC
TRBV7-2,TRBJ2-7,.,.,CASSLEGKAYEQYF,TGTGCCAGCAGCTTAGAGGGGAAGGCTTACGAGCAGTACTTC
TRBV7-3,TRBJ2-2,TRBD2,.,CASRSSGSIVTGELFF,TGTGCCAGCAGGAGTAGCGGGAGTATTGTTACCGGGGAGCTGTTTTTT
TRBV30,TRBJ2-7,TRBD2,.,CACTLQTSARSYEQYF,TGTGCCTGCACCCTCCAGACTAGCGCCCGGTCCTACGAGCAGTACTTC